This T cell receptor (beta chain) stems from a study of long-term antiretroviral therapy in people with HIV. Study results and caveats: Patients on ART gained diversity, which nonetheless stayed below transplant donor controls.

Survey-level resolution applied to immunoSEQ assay v3.0. Sequencing targeted roughly 35,000-55,000 T-cell genomes per sample. TCRdb's table, derived via immunoSEQ multiplex PCR, lists solely in-frame clones and lacks some. The data show about 27,000 clones, with around four fifths seen just once and approximately 11% held by the top ten. Donors needed at least one pre-ART PBMC sample plus at least two post-ART samples. To note about this clone: What it binds is unknown.

The V end was cut by 2 bases, the J end by 5 bases, with 16 bases between. The CDR3 consists of 14 residues. Per germline, CDR1 GTSNPN and CDR2 SVGIG (reference sequence). This chain uses TRBV30 with TRBJ2-7; possible D gene TRBD2, 5 bases. The sequence derives from a man aged 18-30 years with HIV. Sequences were derived from unsorted PBMCs, sampled 0.8 years before starting antiretroviral therapy. CDR3 DNA: TGTGCCTGGAGTACCGGTATGCCGAGGGACGAGCAGTACTTC. Protein product: CAWSTGMPRDEQYF.